Given below is one T cell receptor beta chain in context. Germline CDR1 and CDR2: SGHVS and FQNEAQ. The CDR3 has 15 amino acids. With 5 bases removed from V and 0 bases from J, the gap between germline ends came to 13 bases. Authors' data handling: Amplification of reference gene primers provided the estimated nucleated cell counts. Using immunoSEQ multiplex PCR, the repertoire was profiled, and TCRdb retains in-frame clones only, with some absent. Clonal size and the V and J genes are those of that table, whereas D and trimming came from the DNA. The sample has approximately 300,000 clones, 90% seen once. This record belongs to a study of blood T cell repertoires in COVID-19. Study-level background: Sources were T cells, B-cell-depleted T cells, or PBMCs; the material itself was cDNA or gDNA.

The TCR originated in a woman in her fifties or sixties with COVID-19, enrolled during active disease. The rearrangement links TRBV7-8 to TRBJ1-1; maybe TRBD1 (5 bases). Sequencing input: peripheral blood. CDR3 nucleotide sequence: TGTGCCAGCAGCCTAACGGGACTGTTGAACACTGAAGCTTTCTTT. Translating gives CASSLTGLLNTEAFF.